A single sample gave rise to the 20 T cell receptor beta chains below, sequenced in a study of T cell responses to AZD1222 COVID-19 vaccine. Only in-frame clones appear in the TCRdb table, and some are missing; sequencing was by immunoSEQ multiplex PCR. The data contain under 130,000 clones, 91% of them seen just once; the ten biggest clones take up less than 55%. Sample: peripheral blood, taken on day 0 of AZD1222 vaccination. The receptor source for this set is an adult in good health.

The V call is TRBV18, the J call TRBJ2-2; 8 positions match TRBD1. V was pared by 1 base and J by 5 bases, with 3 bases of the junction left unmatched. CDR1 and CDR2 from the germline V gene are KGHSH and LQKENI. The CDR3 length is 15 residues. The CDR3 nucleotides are TGTGCCAGCTCACCACGACAGGGGAGGACCGGGGAGCTGTTTTTT. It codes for CASSPRQGRTGELFF.

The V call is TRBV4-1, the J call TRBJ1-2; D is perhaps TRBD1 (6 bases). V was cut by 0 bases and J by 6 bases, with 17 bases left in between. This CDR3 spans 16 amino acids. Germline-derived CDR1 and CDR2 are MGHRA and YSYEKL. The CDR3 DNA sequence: TGCGCCAGCAGCCAAGATACCGGAACAGGGCTCGATGGCTACACCTTC. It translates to CASSQDTGTGLDGYTF.

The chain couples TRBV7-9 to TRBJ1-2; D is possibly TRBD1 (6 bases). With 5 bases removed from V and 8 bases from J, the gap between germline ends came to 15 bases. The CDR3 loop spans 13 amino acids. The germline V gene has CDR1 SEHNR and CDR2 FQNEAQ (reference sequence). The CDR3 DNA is TGTGCCAGCAGCCTACAGGGTCAGGGAGGCTACACCTTC. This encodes CASSLQGQGGYTF.

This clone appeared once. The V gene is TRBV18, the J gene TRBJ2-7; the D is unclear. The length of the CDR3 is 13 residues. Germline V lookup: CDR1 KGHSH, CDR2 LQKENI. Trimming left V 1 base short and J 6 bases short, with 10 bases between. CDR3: CASSPQAGSEQYF. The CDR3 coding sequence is TGTGCCAGCTCACCACAGGCAGGTAGCGAGCAGTACTTC.

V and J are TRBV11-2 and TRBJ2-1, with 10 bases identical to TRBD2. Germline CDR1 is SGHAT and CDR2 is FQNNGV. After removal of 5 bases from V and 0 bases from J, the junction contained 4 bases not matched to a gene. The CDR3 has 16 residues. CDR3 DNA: TGTGCCAGCAGCCTAACTAGCGGGGCCTCCTACAATGAGCAGTTCTTC. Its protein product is CASSLTSGASYNEQFF.

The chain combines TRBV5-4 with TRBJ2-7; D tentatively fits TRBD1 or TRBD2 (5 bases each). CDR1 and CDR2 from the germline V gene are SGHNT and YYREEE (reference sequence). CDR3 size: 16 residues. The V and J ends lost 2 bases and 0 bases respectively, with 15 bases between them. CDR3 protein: CASSFVGGTSSYEQYF. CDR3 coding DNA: TGTGCCAGCAGCTTCGTCGGTGGGACCTCCTCCTACGAGCAGTACTTC.

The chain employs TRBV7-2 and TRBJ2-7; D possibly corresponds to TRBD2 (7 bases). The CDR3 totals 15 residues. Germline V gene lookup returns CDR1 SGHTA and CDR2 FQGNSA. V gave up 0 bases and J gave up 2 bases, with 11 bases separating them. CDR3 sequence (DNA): TGTGCCAGCAGCTTAGCGGCGGGGGCCCCCTACGAGCAGTACTTC. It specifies CASSLAAGAPYEQYF.

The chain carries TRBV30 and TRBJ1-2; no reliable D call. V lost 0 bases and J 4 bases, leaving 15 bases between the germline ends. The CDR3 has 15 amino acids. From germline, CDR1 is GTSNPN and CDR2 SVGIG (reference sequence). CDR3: CAWSVQGGGSYGYTF. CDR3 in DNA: TGTGCCTGGAGTGTACAAGGAGGCGGATCCTATGGCTACACCTTC.

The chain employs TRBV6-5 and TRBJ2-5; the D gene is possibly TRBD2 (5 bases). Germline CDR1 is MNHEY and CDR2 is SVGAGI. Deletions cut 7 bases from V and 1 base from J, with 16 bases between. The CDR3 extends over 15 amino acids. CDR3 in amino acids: CASTLTTSVQETQYF. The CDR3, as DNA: TGTGCCAGCACCCTGACTACCTCGGTCCAAGAGACCCAGTACTTC.

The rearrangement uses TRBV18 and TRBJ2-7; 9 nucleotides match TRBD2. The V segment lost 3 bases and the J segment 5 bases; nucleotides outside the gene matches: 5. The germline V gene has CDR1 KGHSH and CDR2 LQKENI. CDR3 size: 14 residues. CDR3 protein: CASSPVSGSHEQYF. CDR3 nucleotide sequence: TGTGCCAGCTCACCGGTTAGCGGGAGCCACGAGCAGTACTTC.

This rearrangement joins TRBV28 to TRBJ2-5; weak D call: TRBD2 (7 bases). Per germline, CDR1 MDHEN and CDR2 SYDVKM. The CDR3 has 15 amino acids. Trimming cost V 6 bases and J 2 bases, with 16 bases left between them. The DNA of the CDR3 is TGTGCCAGCAGCAAAGCGGGGACAAGTCAAGAGACCCAGTACTTC. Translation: CASSKAGTSQETQYF.

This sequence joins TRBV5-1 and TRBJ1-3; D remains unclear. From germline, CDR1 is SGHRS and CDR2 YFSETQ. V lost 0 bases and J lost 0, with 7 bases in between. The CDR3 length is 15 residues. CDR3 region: CASSLGGISGNTIYF. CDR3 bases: TGCGCCAGCAGCTTGGGTGGGATCTCTGGAAACACCATATATTTT.

The DNA of the CDR3 is TGTGCCAGCGGAACGGGAGGAGGGTCTAAAGAGACCCAGTACTTC. The encoded protein is CASGTGGGSKETQYF. This sequence joins TRBV2 and TRBJ2-5, with 7 bases identical to TRBD2. The CDR3 runs to 15 residues. Germline V gene sequence: CDR1 SNHLY, CDR2 FYNNEI. Trimming removed 8 bases from V and 3 bases from J; junction bases left unmatched: 12.

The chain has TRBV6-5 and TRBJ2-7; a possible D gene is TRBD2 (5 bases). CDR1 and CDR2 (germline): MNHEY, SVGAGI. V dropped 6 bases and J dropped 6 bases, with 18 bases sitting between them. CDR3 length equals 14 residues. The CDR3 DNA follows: TGTGCCAGCAGCTCCCGCCCCCGGACTGGCGAGCAGTACTTC. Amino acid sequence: CASSSRPRTGEQYF.

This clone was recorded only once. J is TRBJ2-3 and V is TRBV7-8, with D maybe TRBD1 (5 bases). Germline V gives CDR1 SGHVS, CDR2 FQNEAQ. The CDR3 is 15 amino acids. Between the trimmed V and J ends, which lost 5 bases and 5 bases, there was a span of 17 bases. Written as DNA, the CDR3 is TGTGCCAGCAGCCGTGACAGTCTCGTTAGAGATACGCAGTATTTT. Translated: CASSRDSLVRDTQYF. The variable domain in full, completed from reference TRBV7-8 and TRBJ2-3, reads GAGVSQSPRYKVAKRGQDVALRCDPISGHVSLFWYQQALGQGPEFLTYFQNEAQLDKSGLPSDRFFAERPEGSVSTLKIQRTQQEDSAVYLCASSRDSLVRDTQYFGPGTRLTVL.

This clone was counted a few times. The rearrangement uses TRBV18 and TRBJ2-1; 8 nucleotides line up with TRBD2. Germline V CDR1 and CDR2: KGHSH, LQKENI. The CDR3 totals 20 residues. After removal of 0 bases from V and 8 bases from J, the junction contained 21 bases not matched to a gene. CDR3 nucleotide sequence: TGTGCCAGCTCACCACCACGTACTAAGTCGGCGGGAGGAAGTGACTATGAGCAGTTCTTC. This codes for CASSPPRTKSAGGSDYEQFF.

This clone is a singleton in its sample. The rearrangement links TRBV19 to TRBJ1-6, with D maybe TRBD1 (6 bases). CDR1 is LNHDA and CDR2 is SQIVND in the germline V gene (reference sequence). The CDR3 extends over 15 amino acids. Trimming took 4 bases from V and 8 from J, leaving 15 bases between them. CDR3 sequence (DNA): TGTGCCAGTAGTACTGGAAGGTCAGGGGATTCACCCCTCCACTTT. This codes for CASSTGRSGDSPLHF.

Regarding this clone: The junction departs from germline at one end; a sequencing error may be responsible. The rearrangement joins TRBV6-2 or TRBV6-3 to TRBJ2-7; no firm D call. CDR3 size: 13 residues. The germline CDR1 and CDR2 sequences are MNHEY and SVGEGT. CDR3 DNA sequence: TGTGCCAGCAGTTACCAAGCTACCTACGAGCAATACTTC. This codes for CASSYQATYEQYF.

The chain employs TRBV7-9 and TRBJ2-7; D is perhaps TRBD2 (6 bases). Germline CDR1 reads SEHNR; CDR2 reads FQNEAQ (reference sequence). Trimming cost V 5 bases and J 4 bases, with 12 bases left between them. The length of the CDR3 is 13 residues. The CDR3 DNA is TGTGCCAGCAGCCCCGTGAGCGGGTACGAGCAGTACTTC. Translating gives CASSPVSGYEQYF.

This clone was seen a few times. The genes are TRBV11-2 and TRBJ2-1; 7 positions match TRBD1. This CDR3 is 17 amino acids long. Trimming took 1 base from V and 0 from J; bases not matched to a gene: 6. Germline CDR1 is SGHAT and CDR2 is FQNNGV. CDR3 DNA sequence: TGTGCCAGCAGCTTAGGACAGGGCACGGCCTCCTACAATGAGCAGTTCTTC. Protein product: CASSLGQGTASYNEQFF.